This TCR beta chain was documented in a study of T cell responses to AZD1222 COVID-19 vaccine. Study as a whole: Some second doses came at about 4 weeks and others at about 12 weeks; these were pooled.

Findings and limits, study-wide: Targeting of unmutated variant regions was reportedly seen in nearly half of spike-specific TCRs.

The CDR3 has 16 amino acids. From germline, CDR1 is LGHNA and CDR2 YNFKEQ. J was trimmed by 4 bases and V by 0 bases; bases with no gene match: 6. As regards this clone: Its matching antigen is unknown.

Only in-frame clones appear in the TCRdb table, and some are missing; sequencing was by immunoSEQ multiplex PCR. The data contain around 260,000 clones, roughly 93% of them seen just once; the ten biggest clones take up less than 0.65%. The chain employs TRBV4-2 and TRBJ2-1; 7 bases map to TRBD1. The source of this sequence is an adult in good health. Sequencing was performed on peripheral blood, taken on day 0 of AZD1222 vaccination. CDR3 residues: CASSQDPGGRYNEQFF. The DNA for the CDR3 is TGTGCCAGCAGCCAAGACCCAGGGGGTCGTTACAATGAGCAGTTCTTC.